This T cell receptor beta chain derives from a study of T cell repertoires in cytomegalovirus infection. Whole-study results and caveats: What dominated the ex vivo response were HLA-C-restricted CMV-specific TCR beta clonotypes.

In regard to this clonotype: Its target is unknown.

The CDR3 is 13 amino acids. Per the germline V gene, CDR1 is MGHRA and CDR2 is YSYEKL. Trimming removed 1 base from V and 6 bases from J; junction bases left unmatched: 2. TCRdb analysed the reads with MiXCR anew, one entry per CDR3 protein. This table holds approximately 770,000 distinct CDR3 sequences, about 27% found once. The rearrangement uses TRBV4-1 and TRBJ2-7; 8 bases match TRBD1. The receptor was derived from a human donor in good health (CMV status not recorded). Some clones in this sample may be carry-over from other donors' samples. Sequencing used cultured CD8+ T cells from PBMCs, obtained from culture after CMV antigen stimulation. The chain's CDR3 is CASSQGQGFEQYF. The CDR3 coding sequence is TGCGCCAGCAGCCAAGGACAGGGGTTCGAGCAGTACTTC.